This T cell receptor beta chain derives from a study of identical twins. The V gene's germline CDR1 is DFQATT and CDR2 SNEGSKA (reference sequence). This CDR3 spans 14 amino acids. Trimming took off 0 bases at V and 1 base at J, with 9 bases between the two ends. Comment on this clonotype: Its target is not known.

Overall study findings and caveats: Among monozygotic twins, out-of-frame TCR alpha sharing exceeded what models predicted.

TCRdb re-called the 5' RACE reads with MiXCR, one entry per CDR3 protein. The table has around 480,000 distinct CDR3 sequences, approximately 15% seen once; the top ten hold around 0.48%. In addition, the sample was reused for a study of yellow fever vaccine responses in identical twins.

This chain connects TRBV20-1 to TRBJ1-1; D may be TRBD1 (6 bases). The origin of this receptor is a woman between 18 and 30 years old in good health. What was sequenced was CD4+ T cells sorted from blood. Written as DNA, the CDR3 is TGCAGTGCTAGAGAGGACAGACAGAACACTGAAGCTTTCTTT. Its protein is CSAREDRQNTEAFF.